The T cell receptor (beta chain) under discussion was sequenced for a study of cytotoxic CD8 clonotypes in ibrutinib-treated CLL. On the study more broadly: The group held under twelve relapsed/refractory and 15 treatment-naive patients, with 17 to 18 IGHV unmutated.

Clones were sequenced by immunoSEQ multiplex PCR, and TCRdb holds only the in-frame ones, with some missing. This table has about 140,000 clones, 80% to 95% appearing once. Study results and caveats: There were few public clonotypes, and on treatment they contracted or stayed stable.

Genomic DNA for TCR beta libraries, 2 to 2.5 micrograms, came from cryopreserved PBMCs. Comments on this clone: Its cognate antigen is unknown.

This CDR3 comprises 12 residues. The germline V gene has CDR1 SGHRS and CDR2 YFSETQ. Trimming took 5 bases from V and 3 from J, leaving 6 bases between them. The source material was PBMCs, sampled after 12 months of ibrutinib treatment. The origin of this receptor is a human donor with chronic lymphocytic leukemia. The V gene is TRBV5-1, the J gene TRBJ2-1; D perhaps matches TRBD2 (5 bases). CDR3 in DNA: TGCGCCAGCAGACTAGACTACAATGAGCAGTTCTTC. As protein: CASRLDYNEQFF.